This T cell receptor (beta chain) was sequenced during a study of blood T cells in healthy people across ages. Using a J-beta primer mix together with a sample-barcoded 5' primer, a second PCR was run for about 6 to 12 cycles. TCRdb called the 5' RACE reads again in MiXCR, with one record for every CDR3 protein. The table has approximately 850,000 distinct CDR3 sequences, under 55% seen once. Trimming took 4 bases from V and 2 from J; bases not matched to a gene: 1. Germline V gives CDR1 SEHNR, CDR2 FQNEAQ (reference sequence). The CDR3 spans 14 residues. Sequencing was done on a sample of blood. The clonotype originates from a man in his 60s in good health. This chain links TRBV7-9 with TRBJ1-4, with 7 positions matching TRBD1. For the CDR3, the DNA is TGTGCCAGCAGCTCGGACAGGACTAATGAAAAACTGTTTTTT. Translation gives CASSSDRTNEKLFF.